The present T cell receptor (beta chain) was sequenced within a study of human T cells and chemical hapten exposure. The study's findings and limits: Donors' alopecia may make their immune response differ from healthy people's. TCRs exceeding 1 in 1000 frequency stayed unchanged with DPC sensitization.

This CDR3 is built from 16 residues. V was trimmed by 0 bases and J by 1 base, leaving 13 bases between them. Germline CDR1 is MNHEY and CDR2 is SMNVEV (reference sequence). Each cDNA molecule in the library carried unique molecular identifiers. Via MiXCR, TCRdb re-called the RACE reads, giving one row per CDR3 protein. The table includes more than 100,000 distinct CDR3 sequences, approximately 10% detected once. As to this clonotype: Its antigen is still unknown.

Time point noted: patch test 3, about 24 weeks after DPC sensitization. Treatment given: therapeutic diphenylcyclopropenone sensitization with weekly scalp DPC. This receptor was obtained from a woman aged 50 to 60 with alopecia areata. Some clones in this sample may be carry-over from other donors' samples. This sequence joins TRBV27 and TRBJ2-7; D is perhaps TRBD2 (5 bases). Sample: whole blood, taken in connection with sensitization to the hapten diphenylcyclopropenone (DPC). DNA for the CDR3: TGTGCCAGCAGTTTATCGTTAGGGAGTAAGTCCTACGAGCAGTACTTC. This sequence encodes CASSLSLGSKSYEQYF.